The T cell receptor (beta chain) described here comes from a study of human T cells and chemical hapten exposure. TCRdb ran MiXCR on the RACE reads and lists one entry per CDR3 protein. Of around 380,000 distinct CDR3 sequences in the sample, about 4.4% were seen once. The CDR3 loop spans 13 amino acids. Germline V gives CDR1 MNHNS, CDR2 SASEGT. Losses at the gene ends were 8 bases for V and 4 bases for J; bases not matched to a gene: 5. This clonotype occurred a few times. Indicated time point: patch test 1, 2 weeks after DPC sensitization. Treatment: therapeutic diphenylcyclopropenone sensitization with weekly scalp DPC. Only after blood had been drawn was each patch test applied.

The sequencing used whole blood, collected in connection with sensitization to the hapten diphenylcyclopropenone (DPC). The sequence derives from a woman aged 45-65 years with alopecia areata. Some clones in this sample may be carry-over from other donors' samples. This sequence joins TRBV6-1 and TRBJ2-5, with TRBD1 matching over 9 bases. The CDR3 loop reads CASHRGPSETQYF. The DNA of the CDR3 is TGTGCCAGCCACAGGGGGCCCTCAGAGACCCAGTACTTC.